This T cell receptor (beta chain) was retrieved from a study of OX40 agonist ivuxolimab in advanced cancers. Produced via immunoSEQ multiplex PCR; TCRdb's table is partial and in-frame only. Among tens of thousands of clones, roughly 80% were seen once, and the ten largest hold approximately 5.2%. The TCR sequence derives from an adult with an advanced solid tumor such as melanoma, head and neck, liver or kidney cancer. Sequencing was performed on CD4+ or CD8+ T cells sorted from blood, taken in a trial of the OX40 agonist ivuxolimab.

The CDR3 sequence is CASRETAATNEKLFF. DNA of the CDR3: TGCGCCAGCAGGGAGACAGCTGCAACTAATGAAAAACTGTTTTTT. The gene calls are TRBV5-1 and TRBJ1-4; weak D call: TRBD1 (5 bases). From germline, CDR1 is SGHRS and CDR2 YFSETQ. Trimming left V 5 bases short and J 0 bases short, with 11 bases between. The CDR3 spans 15 residues.